A single sample gave rise to the 2 T cell receptor beta chains below, sequenced in a study of blood T cells in healthy people across ages (dated by TCRdb to the mid-2010s). The receptor library was made with 5' RACE. For sequencing, an Illumina HiSeq 2500 was employed. A second PCR of roughly 6 to 11 cycles was run with a J-beta primer mix and a sample-barcoded 5' primer. TCRdb passed the public sequencing reads through fastp at Q25 and MiXCR, retaining productive beta sequences. When rows share a CDR3 protein, they turn into one entry using the most common DNA and genes. The sample records hundreds of thousands of distinct CDR3 sequences, about 43% of which are singletons. Jointly, the top ten make up approximately 31% of the sample. The material sequenced was blood. These receptors were obtained from an older man in good health.

The chain couples TRBV3-1 to TRBJ2-3; unclear D gene. This CDR3 region has 14 residues. Trimming removed 3 bases from V and 5 bases from J, with 12 bases in between. Germline values: CDR1 LGHDT, CDR2 YNNKEL (reference sequence). CDR3 sequence reads: CASSHSGSGDTQYF. The CDR3, as DNA: TGTGCCAGCAGCCATTCAGGTTCTGGAGATACGCAGTATTTT.

The J gene is TRBJ2-1, the V gene TRBV10-1; no clear D. V was clipped by 6 bases and J by 9 bases, with 9 bases between them. Germline V gene lookup returns CDR1 WNHNN and CDR2 SYGVQD (reference sequence). The CDR3 is made up of 11 amino acids. The CDR3: CASSPPAEQFF. For the CDR3, the DNA is TGCGCCAGCAGCCCTCCCGCTGAGCAGTTCTTC.